The 11 T cell receptor beta chains reported below all come from one sample, sequenced in a study of blood T cell repertoires in COVID-19. Using immunoSEQ multiplex PCR, the repertoire was profiled, and TCRdb retains in-frame clones only, with some absent. The sample shows over 200,000 clones, around 87% of them seen only once. The sequencing input was peripheral blood. The receptors stem from a woman in her 30s who had recovered from COVID-19.

In this sample, this clone turned up a few times. This sequence joins TRBV15 and TRBJ2-2; weak D call: TRBD1 (5 bases). This CDR3 has 15 amino acids. V lost 3 bases and J lost 4, with 12 bases in between. In germline, CDR1 is LNHNV, CDR2 YYDKDF (reference sequence). The CDR3 bases are TGTGCCACCAGCAGTCGTTCAGGGCTCACCGGGGAGCTGTTTTTT. Translated: CATSSRSGLTGELFF.

This chain links TRBV27 with TRBJ2-1, with TRBD2 matching 8 bases. The germline V gene has CDR1 MNHEY and CDR2 SMNVEV (reference sequence). The CDR3 is 15 residues long. J gave up 0 bases and V 3 bases, and 1 base lay outside the gene matches. CDR3 sequence reads: CASSFGTSSYNEQFF. CDR3 sequence (DNA): TGTGCCAGCAGTTTCGGGACTAGCTCCTACAATGAGCAGTTCTTC.

This clone was counted only a few times. The V gene is TRBV2, the J gene TRBJ2-5, with TRBD1 identical over 9 bases. CDR1 and CDR2 from the germline V gene are SNHLY and FYNNEI. CDR3 size: 15 residues. V lost 5 bases to trimming and J lost 5 bases; unmatched junction nucleotides: 9. The CDR3, as DNA: TGTGCCAGCAGTTTGTTGACAGGGGGAGTGGAGACCCAGTACTTC. Protein: CASSLLTGGVETQYF.

The rearrangement joins TRBV6-5 to TRBJ2-1, with D possibly TRBD1 on 5 matching bases. This CDR3 spans 16 amino acids. Germline values: CDR1 MNHEY, CDR2 SVGAGI. Trimming stripped 0 bases from V and 8 bases from J, with 17 bases between. Here the CDR3 reads CASSYSQGRTMDEQFF. The CDR3 DNA is TGTGCCAGCAGTTACTCCCAGGGAAGGACAATGGATGAGCAGTTCTTC.

V gene TRBV27 combines with J gene TRBJ2-3; the D gene is possibly TRBD1 (6 bases). Per germline, CDR1 MNHEY and CDR2 SMNVEV (reference sequence). V lost 6 bases and J lost 2, with 12 bases in between. The CDR3 extends over 14 amino acids. The CDR3: CASSIQGLTDTQYF. The CDR3 DNA is TGTGCCAGCAGCATACAGGGCCTCACAGATACGCAGTATTTT.

The chain's CDR3 is CATSDDLASDTQYF. For the CDR3, the DNA is TGTGCCACCAGTGATGACCTAGCGTCAGATACGCAGTATTTT. This chain links TRBV24-1 with TRBJ2-3; the D gene is possibly TRBD2 (6 bases). Per germline, CDR1 KGHDR and CDR2 SFDVKD. CDR3 length equals 14 residues. V was trimmed by 3 bases and J by 4 bases, leaving 10 bases between them.

The chain couples TRBV19 to TRBJ1-1; D unresolved. The CDR3 is made up of 13 amino acids. Trimming shortened V by 3 bases and J by 6 bases, and 11 bases separated the two germline ends. Germline CDR1 reads LNHDA; CDR2 reads SQIVND (reference sequence). CDR3 sequence reads: CASSIGEFAEAFF. In DNA form, the CDR3 reads TGTGCCAGTAGTATTGGGGAGTTTGCTGAAGCTTTCTTT.

J is TRBJ2-3 and V is TRBV7-9; 8 bases fit TRBD2. Germline CDR1 and CDR2: SEHNR and FQNEAQ (reference sequence). V gave up 2 bases and J gave up 3 bases; unmatched junction bases: 7. This CDR3 region has 16 residues. CDR3 bases: TGTGCCAGCAGCTTATGGGTAGCGGGGAATACAGATACGCAGTATTTT. Protein sequence: CASSLWVAGNTDTQYF. The variable domain in full, completed from reference TRBV7-9 and TRBJ2-3, reads DTGVSQNPRHKITKRGQNVTFRCDPISEHNRLYWYRQTLGQGPEFLTYFQNEAQLEKSRLLSDRFSAERPKGSFSTLEIQRTEQGDSAMYLCASSLWVAGNTDTQYFGPGTRLTVL.

This chain uses TRBV5-4 with TRBJ1-5; possible D gene TRBD1, 5 bases. V was trimmed by 0 bases and J by 0 bases, leaving 10 bases between them. CDR1 SGHNT and CDR2 YYREEE come from the germline V gene (reference sequence). CDR3 size: 16 residues. The chain's CDR3 is CASSLGGRDSNQPQHF. The DNA of the CDR3 is TGTGCCAGCAGCTTGGGGGGCAGGGATAGCAATCAGCCCCAGCATTTT.

The chain is built from TRBV15 and TRBJ2-3; no reliable D call. The CDR3 contains 17 residues. CDR1 and CDR2 (germline): LNHNV, YYDKDF (reference sequence). Trimming pared 0 bases from V and 5 bases from J, leaving 18 bases between. The chain's CDR3 is CATSRDLSNILQDTQYF. The CDR3 DNA sequence: TGTGCCACCAGCAGAGATTTGAGTAATATCCTCCAAGATACGCAGTATTTT.

The V call is TRBV5-1, the J call TRBJ2-1; 8 nucleotides align to TRBD2. V was pared by 3 bases and J by 1 base, with 9 bases of the junction left unmatched. The CDR3 is 17 amino acids. CDR1 is SGHRS and CDR2 is YFSETQ in the germline V gene. For the CDR3, the DNA is TGCGCCAGCAGCTATCTTTCGCGGGGGGAATCCTACAATGAGCAGTTCTTC. It codes for CASSYLSRGESYNEQFF.